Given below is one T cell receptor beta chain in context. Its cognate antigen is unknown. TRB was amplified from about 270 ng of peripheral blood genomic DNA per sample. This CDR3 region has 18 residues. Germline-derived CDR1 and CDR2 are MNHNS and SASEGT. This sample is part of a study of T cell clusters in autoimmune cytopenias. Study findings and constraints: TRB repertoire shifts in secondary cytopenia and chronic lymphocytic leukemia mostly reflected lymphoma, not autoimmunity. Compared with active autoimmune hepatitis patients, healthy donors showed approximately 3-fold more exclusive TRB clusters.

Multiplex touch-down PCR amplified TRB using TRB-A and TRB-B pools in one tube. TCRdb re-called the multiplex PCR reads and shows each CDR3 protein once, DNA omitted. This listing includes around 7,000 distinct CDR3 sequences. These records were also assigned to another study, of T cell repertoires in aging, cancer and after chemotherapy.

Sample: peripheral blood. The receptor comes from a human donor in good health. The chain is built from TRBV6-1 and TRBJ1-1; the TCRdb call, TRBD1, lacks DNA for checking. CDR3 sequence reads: CASRDPGQGVVWNTEAFF.